This T cell receptor (beta chain) was sequenced in a study of cytomegalovirus exposure and HLA in healthy donors. PCR employed 60 Vbeta and 13 Jbeta primers. Clones were read by immunoSEQ multiplex PCR, and TCRdb kept only the in-frame ones, dropping some. The sample yields 60,000 to 70,000 clones, roughly four fifths seen once. V lost 1 base and J 5 bases, leaving 12 bases between the germline ends. Germline assignment: CDR1 SGHKS and CDR2 YYEKEE (reference sequence). The CDR3 runs 15 residues. The chain carries TRBV5-5 and TRBJ1-4; TRBD1 might be the D (5 bases). The clonotype comes from a man between 50 and 59 years old in good health and CMV-seronegative. Sequenced input: PBMCs. The CDR3 nucleotides are TGTGCCAGCAGCTTGATGGGGACTCTAAATGAAAAACTGTTTTTT. Translation gives CASSLMGTLNEKLFF.